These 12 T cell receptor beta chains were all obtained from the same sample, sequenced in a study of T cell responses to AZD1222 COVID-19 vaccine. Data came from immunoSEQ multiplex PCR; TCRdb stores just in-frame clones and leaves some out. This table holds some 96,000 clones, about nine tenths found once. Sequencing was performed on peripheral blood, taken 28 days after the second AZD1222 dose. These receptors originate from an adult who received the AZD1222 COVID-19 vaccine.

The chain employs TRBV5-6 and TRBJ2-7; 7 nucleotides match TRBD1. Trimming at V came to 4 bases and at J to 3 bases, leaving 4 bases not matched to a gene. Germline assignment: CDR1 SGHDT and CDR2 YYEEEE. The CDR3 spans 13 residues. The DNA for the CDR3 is TGTGCCAGCAGCACTGGGGACAGCTACGAGCAGTACTTC. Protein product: CASSTGDSYEQYF.

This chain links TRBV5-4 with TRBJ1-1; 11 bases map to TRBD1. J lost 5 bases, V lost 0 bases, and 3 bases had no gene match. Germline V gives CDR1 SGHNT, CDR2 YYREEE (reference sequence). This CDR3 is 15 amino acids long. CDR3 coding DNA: TGTGCCAGCAGCTTGGGCGGGACAGGGGGAACTGAAGCTTTCTTT. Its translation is CASSLGGTGGTEAFF.

The CDR3 loop reads CASSESPLSGANVLTF. CDR3 bases: TGTGCCAGCAGTGAGAGCCCGCTCTCTGGGGCCAACGTCCTGACTTTC. The chain employs TRBV6-1 and TRBJ2-6; D not resolved. The V end was cut by 3 bases, the J end by 0 bases, with 9 bases between. The CDR3 contains 16 residues. The germline V gene encodes CDR1 MNHNS and CDR2 SASEGT.

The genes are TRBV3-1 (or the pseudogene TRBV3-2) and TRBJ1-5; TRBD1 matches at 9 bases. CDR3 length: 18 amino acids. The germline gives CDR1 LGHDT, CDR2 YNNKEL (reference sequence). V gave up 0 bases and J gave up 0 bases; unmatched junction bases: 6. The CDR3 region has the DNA TGTGCCAGCAGCCAAGATCTTTGGGGACAGGGTAGCAATCAGCCCCAGCATTTT. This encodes CASSQDLWGQGSNQPQHF.

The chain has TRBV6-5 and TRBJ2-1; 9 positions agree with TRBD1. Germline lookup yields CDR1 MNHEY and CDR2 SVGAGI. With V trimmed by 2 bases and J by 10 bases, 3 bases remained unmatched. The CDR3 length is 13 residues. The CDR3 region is CASSYADRGEQFF. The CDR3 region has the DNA TGTGCCAGCAGTTACGCGGACAGGGGAGAGCAGTTCTTC.

The CDR3 spells CASSSTGSYNEQFF. CDR3 DNA sequence: TGTGCCAGTAGTAGCACAGGGTCCTACAATGAGCAGTTCTTC. V usage is TRBV19 and J usage is TRBJ2-1; a possible D gene is TRBD1 (6 bases). The germline gives CDR1 LNHDA, CDR2 SQIVND (reference sequence). The CDR3 is 14 residues long. Trimming removed 4 bases from V and 1 base from J, with 8 bases in between.

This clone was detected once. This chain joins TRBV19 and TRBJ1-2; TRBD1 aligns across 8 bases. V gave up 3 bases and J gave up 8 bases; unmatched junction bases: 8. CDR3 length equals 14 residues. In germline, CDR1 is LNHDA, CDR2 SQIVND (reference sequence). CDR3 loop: CASSIGQGMWGYTF. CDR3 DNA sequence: TGTGCCAGTAGTATTGGACAGGGAATGTGGGGCTACACCTTC.

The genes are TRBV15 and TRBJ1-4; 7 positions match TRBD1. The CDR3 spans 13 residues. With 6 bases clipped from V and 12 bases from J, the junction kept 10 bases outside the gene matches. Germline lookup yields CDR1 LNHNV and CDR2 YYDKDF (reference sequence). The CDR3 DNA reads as TGTGCCACCAGTCGGAGTACAGGGGAACAACTGTTTTTT. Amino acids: CATSRSTGEQLFF.

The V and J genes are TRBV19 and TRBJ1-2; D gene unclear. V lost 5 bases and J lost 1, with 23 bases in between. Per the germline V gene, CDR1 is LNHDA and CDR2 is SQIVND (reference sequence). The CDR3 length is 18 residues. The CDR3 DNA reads TGTGCCAGTAGTTCCCCGGAGAGGGCCCGTTCCTATAACTATGGCTACACCTTC. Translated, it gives CASSSPERARSYNYGYTF.

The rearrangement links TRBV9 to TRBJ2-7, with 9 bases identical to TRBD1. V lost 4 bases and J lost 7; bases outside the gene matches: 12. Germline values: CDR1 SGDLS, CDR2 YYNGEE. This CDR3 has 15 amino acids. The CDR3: CASSPTGTGWWEQYF. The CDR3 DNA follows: TGTGCCAGCAGCCCGACCGGGACAGGGTGGTGGGAGCAGTACTTC. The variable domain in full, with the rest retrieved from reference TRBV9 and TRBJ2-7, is DSGVTQTPKHLITATGQRVTLRCSPRSGDLSVYWYQQSLDQGLQFLIQYYNGEERAKGNILERFSAQQFPDLHSELNLSSLELGDSALYFCASSPTGTGWWEQYFGPGTRLTVT.

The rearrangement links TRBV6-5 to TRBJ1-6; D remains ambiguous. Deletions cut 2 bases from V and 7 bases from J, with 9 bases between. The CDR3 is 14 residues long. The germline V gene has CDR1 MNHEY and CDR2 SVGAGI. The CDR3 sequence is CASSYQDLNSPLHF. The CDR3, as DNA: TGTGCCAGCAGTTACCAGGACTTAAATTCACCCCTCCACTTT.

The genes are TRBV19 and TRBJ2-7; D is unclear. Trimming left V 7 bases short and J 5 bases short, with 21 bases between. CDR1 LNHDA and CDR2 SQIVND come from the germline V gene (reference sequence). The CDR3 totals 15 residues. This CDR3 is CASNRASLNPHEQYF. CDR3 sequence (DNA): TGTGCCAGTAATCGAGCCAGCCTGAATCCCCACGAGCAGTACTTC.